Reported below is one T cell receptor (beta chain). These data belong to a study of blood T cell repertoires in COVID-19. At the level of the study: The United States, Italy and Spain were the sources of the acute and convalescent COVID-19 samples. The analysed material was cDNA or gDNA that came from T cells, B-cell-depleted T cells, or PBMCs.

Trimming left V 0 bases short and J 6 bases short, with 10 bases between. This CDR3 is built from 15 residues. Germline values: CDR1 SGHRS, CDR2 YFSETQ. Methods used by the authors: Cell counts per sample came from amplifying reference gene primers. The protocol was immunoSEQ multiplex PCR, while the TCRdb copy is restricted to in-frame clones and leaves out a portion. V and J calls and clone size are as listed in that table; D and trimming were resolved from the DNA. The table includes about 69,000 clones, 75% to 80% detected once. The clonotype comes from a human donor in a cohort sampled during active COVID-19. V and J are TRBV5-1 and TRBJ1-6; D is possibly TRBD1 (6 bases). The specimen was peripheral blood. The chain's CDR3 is CASSLADSFNSPLHF. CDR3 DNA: TGCGCCAGCAGCTTGGCGGACAGTTTTAATTCACCCCTCCACTTT.